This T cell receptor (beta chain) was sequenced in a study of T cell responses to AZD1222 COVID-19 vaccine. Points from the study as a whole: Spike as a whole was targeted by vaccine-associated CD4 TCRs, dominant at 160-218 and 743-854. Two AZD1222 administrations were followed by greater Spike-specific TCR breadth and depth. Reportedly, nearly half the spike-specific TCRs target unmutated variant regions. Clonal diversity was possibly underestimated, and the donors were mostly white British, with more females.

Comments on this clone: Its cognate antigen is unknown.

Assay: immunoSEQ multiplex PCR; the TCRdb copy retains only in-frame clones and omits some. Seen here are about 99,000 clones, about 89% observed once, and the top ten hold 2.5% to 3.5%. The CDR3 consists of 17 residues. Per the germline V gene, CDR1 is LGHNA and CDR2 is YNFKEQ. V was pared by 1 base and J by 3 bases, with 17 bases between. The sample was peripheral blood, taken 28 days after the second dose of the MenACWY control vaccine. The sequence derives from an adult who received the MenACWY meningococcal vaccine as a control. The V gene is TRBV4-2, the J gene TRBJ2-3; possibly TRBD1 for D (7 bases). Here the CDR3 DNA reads TGTGCCAGCAGCCAAGGAATAACAGGGGCGGGGACAGATACGCAGTATTTT. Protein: CASSQGITGAGTDTQYF.